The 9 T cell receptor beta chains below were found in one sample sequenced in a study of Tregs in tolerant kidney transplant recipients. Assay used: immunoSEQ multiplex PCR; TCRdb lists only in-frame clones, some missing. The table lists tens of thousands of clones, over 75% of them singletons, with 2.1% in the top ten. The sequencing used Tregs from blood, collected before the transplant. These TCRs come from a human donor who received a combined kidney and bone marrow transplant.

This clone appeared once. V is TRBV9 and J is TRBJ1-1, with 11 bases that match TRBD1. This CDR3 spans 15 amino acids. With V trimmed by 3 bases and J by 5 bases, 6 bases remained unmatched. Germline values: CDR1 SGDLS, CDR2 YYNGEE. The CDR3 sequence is CASSARDRGSTEAFF. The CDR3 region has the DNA TGTGCCAGCAGCGCCAGGGACAGGGGGAGTACTGAAGCTTTCTTT.

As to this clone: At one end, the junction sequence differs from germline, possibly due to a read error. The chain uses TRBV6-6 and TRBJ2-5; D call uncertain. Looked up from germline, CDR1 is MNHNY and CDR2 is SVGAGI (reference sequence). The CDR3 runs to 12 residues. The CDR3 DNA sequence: TGTGCCAGCAGTTACTCGACCCTGGAGACACACTTC. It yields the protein CASSYSTLETHF.

CDR3 DNA: TGTGCCAGTAGTCCTAGGGGGAGTAGCGGGATCACCTACAATGAGCAGTTCTTC. Amino acids: CASSPRGSSGITYNEQFF. The V call is TRBV19, the J call TRBJ2-1, with TRBD2 matching over 8 bases. This CDR3 region has 18 residues. Per the germline V gene, CDR1 is LNHDA and CDR2 is SQIVND (reference sequence). V shed 5 bases and J 2 bases; nucleotides not matched to a gene: 14.

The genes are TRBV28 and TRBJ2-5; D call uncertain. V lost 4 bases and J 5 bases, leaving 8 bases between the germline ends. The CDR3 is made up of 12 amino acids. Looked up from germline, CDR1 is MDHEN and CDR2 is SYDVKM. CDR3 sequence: CASSWASETQYF. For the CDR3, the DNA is TGTGCCAGCAGTTGGGCGTCGGAGACCCAGTACTTC.

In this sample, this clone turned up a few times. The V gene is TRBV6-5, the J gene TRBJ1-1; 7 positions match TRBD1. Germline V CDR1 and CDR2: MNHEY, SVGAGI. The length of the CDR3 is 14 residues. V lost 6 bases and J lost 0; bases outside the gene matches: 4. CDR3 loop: CASRSGTVNTEAFF. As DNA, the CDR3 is TGTGCCAGCAGGTCCGGGACAGTGAACACTGAAGCTTTCTTT.

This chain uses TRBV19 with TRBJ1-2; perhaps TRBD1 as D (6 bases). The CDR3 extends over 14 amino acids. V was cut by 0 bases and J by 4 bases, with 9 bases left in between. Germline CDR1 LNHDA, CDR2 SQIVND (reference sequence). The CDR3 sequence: CASSIEAGAYGYTF. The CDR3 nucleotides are TGTGCCAGTAGTATAGAAGCAGGGGCCTATGGCTACACCTTC.

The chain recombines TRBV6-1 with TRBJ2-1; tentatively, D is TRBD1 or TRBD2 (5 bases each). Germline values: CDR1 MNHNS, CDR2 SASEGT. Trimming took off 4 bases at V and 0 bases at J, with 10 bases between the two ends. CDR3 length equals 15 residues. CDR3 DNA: TGTGCCAGCAGTGCCCTGAGGGGCTCCTACAATGAGCAGTTCTTC. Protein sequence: CASSALRGSYNEQFF.

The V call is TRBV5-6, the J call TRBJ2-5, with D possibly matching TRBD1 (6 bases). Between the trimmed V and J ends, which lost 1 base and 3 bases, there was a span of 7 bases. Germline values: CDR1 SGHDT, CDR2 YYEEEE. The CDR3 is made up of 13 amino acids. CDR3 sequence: CASSLQGKETQYF. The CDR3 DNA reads TGTGCCAGCAGCTTGCAGGGGAAAGAGACCCAGTACTTC. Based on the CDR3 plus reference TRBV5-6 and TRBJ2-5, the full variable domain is DAGVTQSPTHLIKTRGQQVTLRCSPKSGHDTVSWYQQALGQGPQFIFQYYEEEERQRGNFPDRFSGHQFPNYSSELNVNALLLGDSALYLCASSLQGKETQYFGPGTRLLVL.

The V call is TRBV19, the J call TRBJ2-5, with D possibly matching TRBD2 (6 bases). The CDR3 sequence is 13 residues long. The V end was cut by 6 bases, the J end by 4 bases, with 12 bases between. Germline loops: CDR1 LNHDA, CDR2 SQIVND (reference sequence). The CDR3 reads CASRLREAETQYF. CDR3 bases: TGTGCCAGTAGGTTGAGGGAGGCAGAGACCCAGTACTTC.